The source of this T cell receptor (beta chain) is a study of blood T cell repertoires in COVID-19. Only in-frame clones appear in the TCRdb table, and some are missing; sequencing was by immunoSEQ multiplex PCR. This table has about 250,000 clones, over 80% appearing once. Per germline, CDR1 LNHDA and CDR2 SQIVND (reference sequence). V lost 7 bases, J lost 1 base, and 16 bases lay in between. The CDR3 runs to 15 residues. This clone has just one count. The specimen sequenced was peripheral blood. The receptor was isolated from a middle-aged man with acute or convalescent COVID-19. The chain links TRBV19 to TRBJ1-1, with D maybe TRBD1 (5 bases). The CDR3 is CASIGRGGTNTEAFF. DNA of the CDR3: TGTGCCAGTATAGGCCGCGGGGGGACGAACACTGAAGCTTTCTTT.